This T cell receptor beta chain was sequenced in a study of CD8 T cells in Susac syndrome. From germline, CDR1 is MGHRA and CDR2 YSYEKL. The ends lost 3 bases at V and 6 bases at J; junction bases unmatched: 8. CDR3 length: 15 residues. Reverse transcription of 0.5 to 1 ug RNA used random hexamers. TCRdb itself ran the immunoSEQ multiplex PCR reads through MiXCR, one entry per CDR3 protein. In the table there are about 200,000 distinct CDR3 sequences, over 85% of which are singletons. The sequence came from a human donor in good health. The chain uses TRBV4-1 and TRBJ2-1, with 7 bases aligning to TRBD2. Sequencing was carried out using CD4+ T cells from PBMCs. The chain's CDR3 is CASSQYGGTSNEQFF. In nucleotides, the CDR3 is TGCGCCAGCAGCCAGTACGGGGGGACCAGCAATGAGCAGTTCTTC.